These 13 T cell receptor beta chains share one sample of origin, sequenced in a study of shared clonotypes between healthy human individuals. This table comes from immunoSEQ multiplex PCR, and its TCRdb copy is limited to in-frame clones, with some not included. This sample has 950,000 to 1,100,000 clones, with around three quarters found just once. What was sequenced was memory CD4+ T cells from PBMCs. The subset is: CD45RA-negative fraction. Source of these receptors: a man aged 18 to 30 in good health. Some clones in this sample may be carry-over from other donors' samples.

The chain is built from TRBV30 and TRBJ2-5; D tentatively fits TRBD1 or TRBD2 (6 bases each). The germline CDR1 and CDR2 sequences are GTSNPN and SVGIG (reference sequence). This CDR3 region has 13 residues. Trimming took 2 bases from V and 9 from J, leaving 16 bases between them. CDR3 in DNA: TGTGCCTGGAGTACGGAACAGAGGGGGGCCCAGTACTTC. Translated: CAWSTEQRGAQYF.

V is TRBV9 and J is TRBJ1-4; 8 nucleotides line up with TRBD1. Trimming took 4 bases from V and 7 from J; bases not matched to a gene: 9. The V gene's germline CDR1 is SGDLS and CDR2 YYNGEE. The CDR3 runs 15 residues. The CDR3 region has the DNA TGTGCCAGCAGCTTGGTGGGGCAGGGGGCTGAAAAACTGTTTTTT. The encoded protein is CASSLVGQGAEKLFF.

This chain's CDR3 is CASGRGRRETQYF. The CDR3 coding sequence is TGTGCCAGCGGCCGGGGACGACGGGAGACCCAGTACTTC. The gene calls are TRBV7-2 and TRBJ2-5; D could derive from TRBD1 or TRBD2 (5 bases each). From germline, CDR1 is SGHTA and CDR2 FQGNSA. The CDR3 totals 13 residues. V was clipped by 8 bases and J by 5 bases, with 15 bases between them.

V is TRBV28 and J is TRBJ1-2, with D perhaps TRBD1 (6 bases). V was clipped by 10 bases and J by 4 bases, with 16 bases between them. The germline V gene encodes CDR1 MDHEN and CDR2 SYDVKM. CDR3 length equals 13 residues. In DNA form, the CDR3 reads TGTGCCATAGGGGGAGGCACTAGCTATGGCTACACCTTC. Protein product: CAIGGGTSYGYTF.

The table lists this clone with a few counts. The V gene is TRBV2, the J gene TRBJ1-5; 9 nucleotides align to TRBD1. CDR3 length equals 14 residues. CDR1 and CDR2 from the germline V gene are SNHLY and FYNNEI. V lost 6 bases and J lost 4; bases outside the gene matches: 4. CDR3 loop: CASSRDRVNQPQHF. CDR3 bases: TGTGCCAGCAGCCGGGACAGGGTAAATCAGCCCCAGCATTTT. The complete variable domain, with remaining parts taken from reference TRBV2 and TRBJ1-5, reads EPEVTQTPSHQVTQMGQEVILRCVPISNHLYFYWYRQILGQKVEFLVSFYNNEISEKSEIFDDQFSVERPDGSNFTLKIRSTKLEDSAMYFCASSRDRVNQPQHFGDGTRLSIL.

Comments on this clone: This specimen includes other DNA sequences encoding the same CDR3. The rearrangement joins TRBV29-1 to TRBJ2-3; TRBD2 is a possible D gene (6 bases). The V end was cut by 1 base, the J end by 3 bases, with 11 bases between. This CDR3 is built from 14 residues. Germline assignment: CDR1 SQVTM and CDR2 ANQGSEA. The CDR3 region is CSVEGGKGTDTQYF. CDR3 sequence (DNA): TGCAGCGTTGAAGGCGGGAAAGGAACAGATACGCAGTATTTT.

The chain couples TRBV7-9 to TRBJ1-3; TRBD1 might be the D (6 bases). The ends were cut back, 8 bases at V and 0 bases at J, with 8 bases in the middle. This CDR3 comprises 13 residues. The germline CDR1 and CDR2 sequences are SEHNR and FQNEAQ (reference sequence). The CDR3 sequence: CASGQFSGNTIYF. In DNA, the CDR3 is TGTGCCAGCGGACAGTTCTCTGGAAACACCATATATTTT.

Only one count was recorded for this clone. The rearrangement links TRBV7-8 to TRBJ2-2, with no clear D. The CDR3 covers 17 residues. The germline CDR1 and CDR2 sequences are SGHVS and FQNEAQ. Trimming took off 5 bases at V and 1 base at J, with 17 bases between the two ends. Here the CDR3 reads CASSTIPFILNTGELFF. As DNA, the CDR3 is TGTGCCAGCAGCACCATTCCATTTATCCTGAACACCGGGGAGCTGTTTTTT.

Regarding this clone: This CDR3 is also generated by other DNA sequences in the sample. The chain employs TRBV7-9 and TRBJ2-7; D might be TRBD1 (6 bases). Trimming removed 3 bases at V and 1 base at J, with 10 bases between. The CDR3 runs to 14 residues. Germline-derived CDR1 and CDR2 are SEHNR and FQNEAQ (reference sequence). The CDR3 nucleotides are TGTGCCAGCAGCTTTTCACAGGGATCCTACGAGCAGTACTTC. As protein: CASSFSQGSYEQYF.

V and J are TRBV6-1 and TRBJ2-5, with TRBD1 identical over 7 bases. Germline loops: CDR1 MNHNS, CDR2 SASEGT. Unmatched junction bases numbered 13, after V lost 4 bases and J lost 2 bases. This CDR3 is 17 amino acids long. The CDR3 is CASSGLRGPRKQETQYF. In DNA, the CDR3 is TGTGCCAGCAGTGGCCTAAGGGGGCCGCGGAAACAAGAGACCCAGTACTTC.

V is TRBV6-1 and J is TRBJ1-4; 8 bases align to TRBD1. The ends lost 5 bases at V and 3 bases at J; junction bases unmatched: 5. Germline V CDR1 and CDR2: MNHNS, SASEGT. The CDR3 sequence is 15 residues long. CDR3 coding DNA: TGTGCCAGCAGTCCTCAGACAGGGGCTAATGAAAAACTGTTTTTT. It encodes CASSPQTGANEKLFF.

The rearrangement joins TRBV2 to TRBJ2-7; no clear D gene. CDR3 length: 10 amino acids. Per germline, CDR1 SNHLY and CDR2 FYNNEI. Trimming stripped 8 bases from V and 3 bases from J, with 5 bases between. Written as DNA, the CDR3 is TGTGCCAGCGTCTACTACGAGCAGTACTTC. This translates into CASVYYEQYF.

This clone was seen at least ten times. This CDR3 is also generated by other DNA sequences in the sample. The chain couples TRBV6-1 to TRBJ1-2, with unresolved D. The germline V gene encodes CDR1 MNHNS and CDR2 SASEGT. This CDR3 has 12 residues. V was clipped by 3 bases and J by 5 bases, with 7 bases between them. The CDR3 DNA sequence: TGTGCCAGCAGTGAGGCAGCATATGGCTACACCTTC. Translating it yields CASSEAAYGYTF.